This TCR beta chain was profiled in a study of T cell responses to AZD1222 COVID-19 vaccine. Study-level findings and limits: In the spike-specific TCR repertoire, nearly half reportedly target unmutated variant regions. Spike-specific TCRs gained breadth and depth after people received two AZD1222 doses.

Worth noting for this clone: Its specificity is not known.

The assay was immunoSEQ multiplex PCR, and TCRdb's table has in-frame clones only and misses some. Here the sample spans about 120,000 clones, about 90% being singletons. The CDR3 is 13 residues long. The V end was cut by 7 bases, the J end by 8 bases, with 17 bases between. The chain combines TRBV12-3 or TRBV12-4 with TRBJ1-2; a possible D gene is TRBD1 (6 bases). The sequence came from an adult in good health. The sequencing here drew on peripheral blood, taken on day 0 of AZD1222 vaccination. The CDR3 nucleotides are TGTGCCAGCACCATCGGGGGGGCAGGGGGCTACACCTTC. Residues: CASTIGGAGGYTF.